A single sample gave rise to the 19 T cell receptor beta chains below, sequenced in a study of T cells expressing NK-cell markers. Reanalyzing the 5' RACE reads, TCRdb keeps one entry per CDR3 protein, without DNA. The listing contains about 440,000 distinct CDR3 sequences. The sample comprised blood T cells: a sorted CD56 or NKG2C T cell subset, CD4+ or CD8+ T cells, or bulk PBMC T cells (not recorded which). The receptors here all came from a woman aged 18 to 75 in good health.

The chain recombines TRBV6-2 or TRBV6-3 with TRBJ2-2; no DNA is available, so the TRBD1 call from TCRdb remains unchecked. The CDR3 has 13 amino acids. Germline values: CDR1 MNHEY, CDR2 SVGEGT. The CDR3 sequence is CASRGQLIGELFF.

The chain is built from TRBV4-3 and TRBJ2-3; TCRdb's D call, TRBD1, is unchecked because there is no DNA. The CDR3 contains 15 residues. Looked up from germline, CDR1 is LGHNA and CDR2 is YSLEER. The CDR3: CASSQGEWGTDTQYF.

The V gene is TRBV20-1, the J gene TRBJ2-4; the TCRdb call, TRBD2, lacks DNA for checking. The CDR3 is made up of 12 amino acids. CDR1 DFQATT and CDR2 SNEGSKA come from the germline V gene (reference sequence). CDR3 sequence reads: CSARGEENIQYF.

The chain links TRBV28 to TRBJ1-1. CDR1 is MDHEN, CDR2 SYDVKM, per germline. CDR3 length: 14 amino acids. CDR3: CASRARLKNTEAFF.

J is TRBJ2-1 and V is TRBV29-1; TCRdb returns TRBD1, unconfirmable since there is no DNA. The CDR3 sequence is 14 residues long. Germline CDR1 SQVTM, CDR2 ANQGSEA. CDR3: CSGNLDWGAGEQFF.

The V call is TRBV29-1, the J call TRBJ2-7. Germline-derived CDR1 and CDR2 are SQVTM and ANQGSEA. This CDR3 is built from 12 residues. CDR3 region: CSVENRLNEQYF.

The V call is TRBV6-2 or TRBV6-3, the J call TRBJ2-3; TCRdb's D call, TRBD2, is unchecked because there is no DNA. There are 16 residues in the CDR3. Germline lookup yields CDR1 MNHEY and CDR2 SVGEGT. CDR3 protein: CASSYYGSPAGDTQYF.

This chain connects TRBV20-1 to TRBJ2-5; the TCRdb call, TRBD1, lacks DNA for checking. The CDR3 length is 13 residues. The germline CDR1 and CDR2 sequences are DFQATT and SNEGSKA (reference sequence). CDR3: CSDPSRAEETQYF.

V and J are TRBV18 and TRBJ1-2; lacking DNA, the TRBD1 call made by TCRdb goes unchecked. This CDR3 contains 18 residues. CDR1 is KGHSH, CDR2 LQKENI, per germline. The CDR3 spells CASSPLSGTGDVSYGYTF. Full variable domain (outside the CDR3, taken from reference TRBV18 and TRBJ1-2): NAGVMQNPRHLVRRRGQEARLRCSPMKGHSHVYWYRQLPEEGLKFMVYLQKENIIDESGMPKERFSAEFPKEGPSILRIQQVVRGDSAAYFCASSPLSGTGDVSYGYTFGSGTRLTVV.

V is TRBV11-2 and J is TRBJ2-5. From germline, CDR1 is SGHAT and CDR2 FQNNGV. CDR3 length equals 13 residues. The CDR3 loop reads CASSLVRTETQYF. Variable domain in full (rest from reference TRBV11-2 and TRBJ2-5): EAGVAQSPRYKIIEKRQSVAFWCNPISGHATLYWYQQILGQGPKLLIQFQNNGVVDDSQLPKDRFSAERLKGVDSTLKIQPAKLEDSAVYLCASSLVRTETQYFGPGTRLLVL.

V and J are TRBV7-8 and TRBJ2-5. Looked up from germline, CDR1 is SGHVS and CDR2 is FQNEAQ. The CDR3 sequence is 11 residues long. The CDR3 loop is CASSRVESRYF.

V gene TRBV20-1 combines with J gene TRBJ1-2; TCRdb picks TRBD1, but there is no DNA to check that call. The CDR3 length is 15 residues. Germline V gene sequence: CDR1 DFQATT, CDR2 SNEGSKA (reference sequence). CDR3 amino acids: CSATAGRGPLYGYTF.

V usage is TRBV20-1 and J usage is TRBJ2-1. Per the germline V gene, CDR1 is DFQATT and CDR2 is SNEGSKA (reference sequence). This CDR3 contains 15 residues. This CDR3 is CSARSIRGSYNEQFF.

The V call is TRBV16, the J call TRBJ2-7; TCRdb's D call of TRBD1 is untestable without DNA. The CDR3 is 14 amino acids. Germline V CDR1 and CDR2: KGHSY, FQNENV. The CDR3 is CASSQKSGTYEQYF.

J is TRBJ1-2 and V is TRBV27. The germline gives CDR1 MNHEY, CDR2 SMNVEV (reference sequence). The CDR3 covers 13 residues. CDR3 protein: CASSLSGSNGYTF.

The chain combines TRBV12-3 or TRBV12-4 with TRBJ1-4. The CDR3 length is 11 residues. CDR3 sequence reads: CARVIGEKLFF.

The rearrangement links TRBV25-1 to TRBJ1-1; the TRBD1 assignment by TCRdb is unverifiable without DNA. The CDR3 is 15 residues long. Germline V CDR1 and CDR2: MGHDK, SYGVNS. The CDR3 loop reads CASSNAQGAWTEAFF.

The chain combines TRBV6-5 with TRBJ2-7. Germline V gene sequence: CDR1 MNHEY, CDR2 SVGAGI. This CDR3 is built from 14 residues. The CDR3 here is CASSYSSSNYEQYF.

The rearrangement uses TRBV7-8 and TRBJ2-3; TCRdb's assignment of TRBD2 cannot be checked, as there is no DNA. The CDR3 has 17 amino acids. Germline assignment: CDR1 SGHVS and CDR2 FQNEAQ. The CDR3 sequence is CASSPRPLAGETDTQYF.